These T cell receptor beta chains were read from a single sample in a study of T cell changes during pregnancy in multiple sclerosis. Repertoires were generated with immunoSEQ multiplex PCR, while TCRdb's copy carries only in-frame clones and drops some. The sample shows 30,000 to 40,000 clones, 89% of them seen only once. Here the sequenced sample was CD8+ T cells from peripheral blood mononuclear cells, taken in the second trimester of pregnancy. The receptors were gathered from a female donor with multiple sclerosis, enrolled in a pregnancy study. Both conserved end residues are part of each CDR3. A D gene is named only where the DNA matches it firmly. Rows may omit the clone size; those that give it use once, few, many or a size class.

size: few; V: TRBV5-4; D: NA; J: TRBJ1-2; DNA: TGTGCCAGCAGCTGGGCCACCGAGGGCTACACCTTC; CDR3: CASSWATEGYTF
size: NA; V: TRBV6-5; D: TRBD1; J: TRBJ2-5; DNA: TGTGCCAGCAGTTACTCTGTCGGGACAGGGAAAGAGACCCAGTACTTC; CDR3: CASSYSVGTGKETQYF
size: once; V: TRBV29-1; D: NA; J: TRBJ1-2; DNA: TGCAGCGTTGTCGGGGGGCGAGGGTATGGCTACACCTTC; CDR3: CSVVGGRGYGYTF
size: NA; V: TRBV5-1; D: TRBD2; J: TRBJ2-7; DNA: TGCGCCAGCAGGGAAGCGGGAGGGACCTACGAGCAGTACTTC; CDR3: CASREAGGTYEQYF
size: NA; V: TRBV29-1; D: TRBD2; J: TRBJ2-1; DNA: TGCAGCGTTGAAGCAGGGCGGGAGAGCGGTGAGCAGTTCTTC; CDR3: CSVEAGRESGEQFF
size: NA; V: TRBV19; D: TRBD2; J: TRBJ2-1; DNA: TGTGCCAGTAGGCAGACTAGCGGGAGTGGAAATGAGCAGTTCTTC; CDR3: CASRQTSGSGNEQFF
size: once; V: TRBV6-5; D: TRBD1; J: TRBJ2-1; DNA: TGTGCCAGCAATTTAGGACAGGGTAGGGGCAATGAGCAGTTCTTC; CDR3: CASNLGQGRGNEQFF
size: once; V: TRBV6-4; D: TRBD1; J: TRBJ2-7; DNA: TGTGCCAGCAGTGAAGGGACAGGCCCCTACGAGCAGTACTTC; CDR3: CASSEGTGPYEQYF
size: NA; V: TRBV5-4; D: NA; J: TRBJ2-5; DNA: TGTGCCAGCAGCCCCGTGGGGGGAGAGACCCAGTACTTC; CDR3: CASSPVGGETQYF
size: NA; V: TRBV5-1; D: TRBD1; J: TRBJ2-3; DNA: TGCGCCAGCAGCTTGTTACAGGGGGTGACAGATACGCAGTATTTT; CDR3: CASSLLQGVTDTQYF
size: NA; V: TRBV13; D: NA; J: TRBJ1-2; DNA: TGTGCCACACAGCTCTCTCTCCGACGTATCTATGGCTACACCTTC; CDR3: CATQLSLRRIYGYTF
size: NA; V: TRBV19; D: NA; J: TRBJ2-1; DNA: TGTGCCAGTAGCCCCGGACTCCAGCAGTTCTTC; CDR3: CASSPGLQQFF
size: NA; V: TRBV11-2; D: NA; J: TRBJ2-5; DNA: TGTGCCAGCAGCTTAGGGCCAAGCCAGGGGGGAAAGACCCAGTACTTC; CDR3: CASSLGPSQGGKTQYF
size: NA; V: TRBV11-3; D: TRBD1; J: TRBJ2-7; DNA: TGTGCCAGCAGCTCGAGAGATACGGGACAGGGATACGAGCAGTACTTC; CDR3: CASSSRDTGQGYEQYF
size: NA; V: TRBV13; D: TRBD2; J: TRBJ2-7; DNA: TGTGCCAGCTCGCTTCTAGCGGGAGGGCCGGGGCAGTACTTC; CDR3: CASSLLAGGPGQYF
size: NA; V: TRBV29-1; D: NA; J: TRBJ2-7; DNA: TGCAGCGTTGCAGTCAGCTCCTACGAGCAGTACTTC; CDR3: CSVAVSSYEQYF
size: NA; V: TRBV19; D: NA; J: TRBJ2-7; DNA: TGTGCCAGTAGTATAATGGCAGAGGCCTACGAGCAGTACTTC; CDR3: CASSIMAEAYEQYF
size: once; V: TRBV28; D: NA; J: TRBJ2-4; DNA: TGTGCCAGCACCGACTTGGGAGAGGACATTCAGTACTTC; CDR3: CASTDLGEDIQYF
size: NA; V: TRBV18; D: TRBD1; J: TRBJ2-7; DNA: TGTGCCAGCTCACTCAGCCGGGACAGGGGGGTCCACGAGCAGTACTTC; CDR3: CASSLSRDRGVHEQYF
size: NA; V: TRBV21-1; D: NA; J: TRBJ2-7; DNA: TGTGCCAGCAGCCGGACTAGCGGGGCCTACGAGCAGTACTTC; CDR3: CASSRTSGAYEQYF
size: NA; V: TRBV27; D: NA; J: TRBJ2-3; DNA: TGTGCCAGCAGCCCTACGTCGGTAGGCAGGGCGACAGATACGCAGTATTTT; CDR3: CASSPTSVGRATDTQYF
size: NA; V: TRBV7-9; D: NA; J: TRBJ1-1; DNA: TGTGCCAGCAGCTTAGCCCACACAGGGCGGACTGAAGCTTTCTTT; CDR3: CASSLAHTGRTEAFF
size: once; V: TRBV5-1; D: NA; J: TRBJ1-2; DNA: TGCGCCAGCAGCTTAGCCAGGACTAACTATGGCTACACCTTC; CDR3: CASSLARTNYGYTF
size: NA; V: TRBV15; D: NA; J: TRBJ2-1; DNA: TGTGCCACCAGCAGAGATCTGAACAGTTACAATGAGCAGTTCTTC; CDR3: CATSRDLNSYNEQFF
size: NA; V: TRBV13; D: TRBD1; J: TRBJ1-2; DNA: TGTGCCAGCAGCTTCTTTCAGACAGGGCGGGACTATGGCTACACCTTC; CDR3: CASSFFQTGRDYGYTF
size: NA; V: TRBV27; D: NA; J: TRBJ2-7; DNA: TGTGCCAGCAGCTCCCTGGGCCTCCCCGAGCAGTACTTC; CDR3: CASSSLGLPEQYF
size: NA; V: TRBV5-8; D: NA; J: TRBJ2-1; DNA: TGTGCCAGCAGCTTGGGGACAGTATACAATGAGCAGTTCTTC; CDR3: CASSLGTVYNEQFF
size: few; V: TRBV11-3; D: TRBD1; J: TRBJ2-7; DNA: TGTGCCAGCAGCCTAGCCGACAGGGCGGACGAGCAGTACTTC; CDR3: CASSLADRADEQYF
size: NA; V: TRBV5-5; D: NA; J: TRBJ2-5; DNA: TGTGCCAGCAGCTTGGGCCAGAACATATACTTC; CDR3: CASSLGQNIYF
size: NA; V: TRBV11-2; D: NA; J: TRBJ2-1; DNA: TGTGCCACGGCGGGCGGGTACAATGAGCAGTTCTTC; CDR3: CATAGGYNEQFF